A single sample gave rise to the 9 T cell receptor beta chains below, sequenced in a study of response to subunit inactivated influenza vaccine. TCRdb re-called the RT-PCR reads with MiXCR, one entry per CDR3 protein. The sample gives fewer than 700,000 distinct CDR3 sequences, over 10% of which show up once; 10% to 15% is in the top ten. Sequencing used PBMCs from blood, obtained roughly 47 days after vaccination. Receptors originate from a man in his fifties or sixties who received an inactivated influenza vaccine.

Only a few counts were recorded for this clonotype. CDR3 amino acids: CAIGDNEKLFF. The DNA of the CDR3 is TGTGCCATCGGAGATAATGAAAAACTGTTTTTT. This sequence joins TRBV10-3 and TRBJ1-4, with D unresolved. CDR1 and CDR2 (germline): ENHRY, SYGVKD. Trimming stripped 8 bases from V and 4 bases from J, with 5 bases between. The CDR3 runs 11 residues.

This clonotype was seen only a few times. The chain carries TRBV12-3 or TRBV12-4 and TRBJ2-1, with TRBD2 identical over 7 bases. The CDR3 runs 14 residues. The junction had 5 bases not matched to a gene; V was cut back by 4 bases and J by 5 bases. CDR3 bases: TGTGCCAGCAGTTACCAGCGGGATGACAATGAGCAGTTCTTC. It yields the protein CASSYQRDDNEQFF.

This chain links TRBV4-2 with TRBJ2-7, with TRBD2 matching 10 bases. After removal of 2 bases from V and 2 bases from J, the junction contained 6 bases not matched to a gene. Germline values: CDR1 LGHNA, CDR2 YNFKEQ. CDR3 size: 16 residues. The CDR3 DNA reads as TGTGCCAGCAGCCAAACGGCTAGCGGGGGAGCCTACGAGCAGTACTTC. The encoded protein is CASSQTASGGAYEQYF.

V usage is TRBV4-1 and J usage is TRBJ2-7, with D possibly being TRBD1 (6 bases). The CDR3 covers 14 residues. Per germline, CDR1 MGHRA and CDR2 YSYEKL. Trimming left V 5 bases short and J 4 bases short, with 15 bases between. The CDR3 nucleotides read TGCGCCAGCAGCAATCGGGACAAAAGTTACGAGCAGTACTTC. It encodes CASSNRDKSYEQYF.

This chain uses TRBV12-3 or TRBV12-4 with TRBJ2-7; D gene unclear. V was pared by 3 bases and J by 0 bases, with 6 bases between. The CDR3 runs to 13 residues. CDR3 amino acids: CASSLHGSYEQYF. The CDR3 DNA reads as TGTGCCAGCAGTTTGCACGGCTCCTACGAGCAGTACTTC.

DNA for the CDR3: TGTGCCAGTCGACCGGGGGGGCTTAGCACTGAAGCTTTCTTT. Protein product: CASRPGGLSTEAFF. V and J are TRBV7-8 and TRBJ1-1; perhaps TRBD1 as D (6 bases). Germline V gene lookup returns CDR1 SGHVS and CDR2 FQNEAQ. Trimming cost V 9 bases and J 4 bases, with 18 bases left between them. The CDR3 spans 14 residues.

The V call is TRBV12-3 or TRBV12-4, the J call TRBJ1-1; the match to TRBD1 covers 7 bases. The CDR3 has 13 amino acids. Trimming at V came to 5 bases and at J to 10 bases, leaving 10 bases not matched to a gene. For the CDR3, the DNA is TGTGCCAGCAGTCGCCTTCAGGGGGACATAGCTTTCTTT. Translation gives CASSRLQGDIAFF.

V is TRBV24-1 and J is TRBJ1-2; 10 positions agree with TRBD1. The CDR3 covers 14 residues. Germline loops: CDR1 KGHDR, CDR2 SFDVKD. The ends lost 2 bases at V and 8 bases at J; junction bases unmatched: 4. The CDR3 here is CATSDWGTGDGYTF. CDR3 in DNA: TGTGCCACCAGTGATTGGGGGACAGGGGACGGCTACACCTTC.

This clonotype turned up a few times. This sequence joins TRBV4-3 and TRBJ2-1; 13 positions match TRBD2. Looked up from germline, CDR1 is LGHNA and CDR2 is YSLEER. This CDR3 spans 14 amino acids. J was trimmed by 9 bases and V by 1 base; bases with no gene match: 0. In nucleotides, the CDR3 is TGCGCCAGCAGCCAAGGACTAGCGGGGGGTGAGCAGTTCTTC. Its translation is CASSQGLAGGEQFF.